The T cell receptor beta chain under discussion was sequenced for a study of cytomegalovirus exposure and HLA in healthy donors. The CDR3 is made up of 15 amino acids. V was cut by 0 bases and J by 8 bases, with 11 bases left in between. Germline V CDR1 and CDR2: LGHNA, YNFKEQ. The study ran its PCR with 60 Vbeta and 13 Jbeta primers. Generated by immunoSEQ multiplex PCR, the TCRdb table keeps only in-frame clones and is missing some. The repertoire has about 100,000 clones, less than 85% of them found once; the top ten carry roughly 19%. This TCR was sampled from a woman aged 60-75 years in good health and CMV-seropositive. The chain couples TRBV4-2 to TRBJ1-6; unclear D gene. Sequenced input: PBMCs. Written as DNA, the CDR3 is TGTGCCAGCAGCCAAGAGGTCCCCCGGGATTCACCCCTCCACTTT. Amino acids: CASSQEVPRDSPLHF.